This T cell receptor beta chain is from a study of T-cell memory formation after mild COVID-19 (dated by TCRdb to the early 2020s). Background for the entire study: TCR sequence clusters from the two donors were found to be largely donor specific. T-cell clones expanding and contracting after mild COVID-19 in two donors were tracked by longitudinal TCRalpha and TCRbeta repertoire sequencing. Two young, previously healthy adult volunteers, one female and one male, were included in the cohort. Study-wide findings and limitations: Clones that contracted from day 15 to 85 showed balanced CD4/CD8 phenotypes, whereas a second wave of clones that expanded from day 15 to 37 leaned towards CD4+. The second-wave clones that peaked on day 37 were not confirmed to be SARS-CoV-2 specific. Contracting CD4+ clones appeared mostly in the CM and EM memory subsets, whereas CD8+ clones were enriched in EMRA. Some responding clones were detected in pre-infection memory, suggesting pre-existing cross-reactive memory T cells joined the SARS-CoV-2 response. Only two mild cases were covered in the study, and larger cohorts including severe cases with pre-infection samples were considered necessary.

As regards this clonotype: Its antigen is not yet known. No base quality values were provided; no much bigger clone lies one nucleotide off.

TCRdb records Illumina NovaSeq 6000 as the sequencer. TCRalpha and TCRbeta cDNA libraries were built by 5'RACE with constant-segment primers, adding sample barcodes and unique molecular identifiers. Trizol reagent was used to extract RNA from every sample. Library amplification was performed in two PCR steps, and a second sample barcode and Illumina TruSeq adapters were introduced in the second step. Sequencing of the libraries was done on an Illumina NovaSeq, producing 2 x 150 bp paired-end reads. The authors' pipeline ran thus. The reads were demultiplexed and collapsed into UMI-guided consensus sequences using migec v1.2.7. Using mixcr v2.1.11, UMI consensuses were aligned to TRA and TRB V and J templates and then assembled into clonotypes. A clonotype was counted as expanded or contracted only when both edgeR and NoisET called the clonotype significant, with the noise models trained on biological replicates. For edgeR calls, the thresholds were a false discovery rate-adjusted p below 0.01 and a log2 fold-change of 1. As an exploratory analysis of dynamics, max-normalized trajectories of the 1000 most abundant clonotypes were examined with PCA combined with hierarchical clustering. Each responding clone was given a CD4 or CD8 phenotype based on the CD4+ and CD8+ repertoires, which had been sequenced separately. The public reads were quality trimmed at Q25 with fastp and then assembled into clones with MiXCR by TCRdb, keeping productive beta chains. Entries are consolidated by CDR3 protein sequence, retaining the most common genes and DNA. TCRdb's processing, not the study's, gives the V and J calls here. For this sample the table gives roughly 400,000 distinct CDR3 sequences, of which around 24% were detected only once. Of the sample, around 9.5% is held by the ten largest clones.

CDR1 and CDR2, per the germline V gene, are SGHRS and YFSETQ. Clipping removes 7 bases from V and 6 bases from J, with 13 as the unmatched junction base count. Including the terminal cysteine and phenylalanine, the CDR3 comprises 15 residues. The sequence is cut down to CDR3 DNA, 45 bases in frame from base 1. Ficoll-Paque density gradient centrifugation was used to isolate PBMCs. The receptor was isolated from an adult woman who had mild COVID-19 (a few samples of this study predate the infection). The sample titles of this study are shuffled in the database, so cell type and time point are left out; the donor was told from shared clones. The sample taken for sequencing was PBMCs or a T cell subset sorted from them (not recorded which). Rearrangement joined TRBV5-1 to TRBJ2-1; the central 7 bases match TRBD1. The sequence in DNA is TGCGCCAGCCTCCCGGGGACAGATATTAGCAATGAGCAGTTCTTC. Its protein reads: CASLPGTDISNEQFF.